The rows below give T cell receptor beta chains drawn from one sample of a study of blood T cells in healthy people across ages. In TCRdb, the 5' RACE reads were re-called with MiXCR into one record per CDR3 protein. The sample yields more than 1,400,000 distinct CDR3 sequences, 42% seen once. Sequencing was carried out using blood. Receptors were obtained from a woman under 30 in good health. CDR3s include the opening cysteine and the closing phenylalanine or tryptophan. The D gene is left open where the match is weak. Clone size appears in some rows only: once, few, many, or a class for an expanded clone.

>NA|NA|TRBV7-9|TRBJ2-5
CASSLVGGVETQYF
TGTGCCAGCAGCTTAGTCGGTGGCGTTGAGACCCAGTACTTC
>few|NA|TRBV24-1|TRBJ2-3
CATSDPGTPDTQYF
TGTGCCACCAGTGACCCCGGGACTCCGGATACGCAGTATTTT
>NA|NA|TRBV9|TRBJ2-5
CASSVRDGYQGTQYF
TGTGCCAGCAGCGTTCGTGACGGATACCAAGGGACCCAGTACTTC
>NA|NA|TRBV7-3|TRBJ2-7
CASSLLGLSSYNEQYF
TGTGCCAGCAGCTTATTGGGCCTTAGCTCCTACAATGAGCAGTACTTC
>NA|TRBD2|TRBV18|TRBJ2-1
CASSPSLAGGRNEQFF
TGTGCCAGCTCACCTAGCCTAGCGGGAGGGAGAAATGAGCAGTTCTTC
>NA|NA|TRBV14|TRBJ2-1
CASSQVSRASYNEQFF
TGTGCCAGCAGCCAAGTATCGAGGGCCTCCTACAATGAGCAGTTCTTC
>NA|TRBD1|TRBV27|TRBJ1-1
CASSLFSPGTVNTEAFF
TGTGCCAGCAGTTTATTCTCCCCCGGGACAGTGAACACTGAAGCTTTCTTT
>few|TRBD2|TRBV12-3/TRBV12-4|TRBJ2-1
CASSFWGIAGKRGDSYNEQFF
TGTGCCAGCAGTTTCTGGGGGATAGCGGGAAAGAGAGGGGACTCCTACAATGAGCAGTTCTTC
>NA|NA|TRBV11-2|TRBJ2-3
CASSLDPRGRGYTDTQYF
TGTGCCAGCAGCTTAGATCCACGGGGAAGAGGCTACACAGATACGCAGTATTTT
>NA|NA|TRBV2|TRBJ2-2
CASSETAPTGELFF
TGTGCCAGCAGTGAAACGGCGCCTACCGGGGAGCTGTTTTTT
>few|TRBD2|TRBV28|TRBJ2-1
CASSTLTSGDNYNEQFF
TGTGCCAGCAGTACCCTGACTAGCGGGGATAATTACAATGAGCAGTTCTTC
>NA|NA|TRBV14|TRBJ1-1
CASSQLPPVGGTEAFF
TGTGCCAGCAGCCAATTGCCTCCGGTGGGAGGCACTGAAGCTTTCTTT
>NA|NA|TRBV6-5|TRBJ1-1
CASLAGEGAFF
TGTGCCAGCTTGGCGGGCGAGGGGGCTTTCTTT
>NA|NA|TRBV30|TRBJ1-2
CAWSVTQGYGYTF
TGTGCCTGGAGTGTTACTCAGGGGTATGGCTACACCTTC
>NA|NA|TRBV27|TRBJ2-7
CASSLSGAGRSYEQYF
TGTGCCAGCAGTTTATCTGGGGCAGGGCGGTCCTACGAGCAGTACTTC
>few|TRBD2|TRBV4-1|TRBJ2-1
CASSQRGASGPPSLYNEQFF
TGCGCCAGCAGCCAAAGGGGTGCTAGCGGGCCCCCCTCCCTTTACAATGAGCAGTTCTTC
>once|NA|TRBV28|TRBJ1-4
CASSLVAGRPNEKLFF
TGTGCCAGCAGTTTAGTGGCGGGGAGGCCTAATGAAAAACTGTTTTTT
>few|NA|TRBV6-5|TRBJ2-1
CASSPSLGRGEQFF
TGTGCCAGCAGTCCCTCCCTAGGCAGGGGTGAGCAGTTCTTC
>NA|NA|TRBV6-6|TRBJ2-3
CASSYATGSDTQYF
TGTGCCAGCAGTTACGCGACTGGATCAGATACGCAGTATTTT
>once|NA|TRBV15|TRBJ2-1
CATSRVGSGGYEQFF
TGTGCCACCAGCAGAGTTGGAAGCGGTGGGTATGAGCAGTTCTTC
>NA|NA|TRBV20-1|TRBJ2-3
CSARDPIATGWDTQYF
TGCAGTGCTAGAGATCCTATAGCGACGGGGTGGGATACGCAGTATTTT
>NA|NA|TRBV2|TRBJ2-3
CASSMGDTQYF
TGTGCCAGCTCCATGGGGGATACGCAGTATTTT